Shown below are 20 T cell receptor beta chains from a single sample sequenced in a study of tumor-infiltrating lymphocytes in primary liver carcinoma. Without any cell sorting, about 19-30 mg of bulk tissue yielded co-extracted RNA and DNA. Constant-region priming of roughly 500 ng total RNA yielded TCR beta cDNA. What produced the TCR beta libraries was three nested multiplex PCR rounds using slightly modified ARM-PCR. PCR rounds one and two used TRBV1-TRBV30 forward primers with a C-beta reverse primer for roughly 9 cycles each. Via MiXCR, TCRdb re-called the multiplex PCR reads, giving one row per CDR3 protein. This sample has some 55,000 distinct CDR3 sequences, with over 65% found just once. The specimen sequenced was liver tumor tissue from sampling region 2. The subset was: tumor region T2, inferior pole. Receptors originate from a man in his forties or fifties with primary liver carcinoma and hepatitis B virus infection.

A note on this clonotype: Just one base apart from a much larger clone, this may be a read error. The rearrangement links TRBV5-1 to TRBJ1-6; D is perhaps TRBD1 (5 bases). V was pared by 6 bases and J by 8 bases, with 18 bases between. CDR3 length: 15 amino acids. Germline V lookup: CDR1 SGHRS, CDR2 YFSETQ. CDR3 region: CASTLGLDAHSPLHF. The CDR3 DNA is TGCGCCAGCACCCTGGGACTGGACGCCCATTCACCCCTCCACTTT. Supplemented by reference TRBV5-1 and TRBJ1-6, the full variable domain reads KAGVTQTPRYLIKTRGQQVTLSCSPISGHRSVSWYQQTPGQGLQFLFEYFSETQRNKGNFPGRFSGRQFSNSRSEMNVSTLELGDSALYLCASTLGLDAHSPLHFGNGTRLTVT.

Remarks on this clonotype: A read error may account for a junction end that differs from germline. This chain connects TRBV4-1 to TRBJ2-3, with D perhaps matching TRBD2 (6 bases). Germline CDR1 reads MGHRA; CDR2 reads YSYEKL. The CDR3 consists of 15 residues. CDR3 coding DNA: TGCGCCATCAGCCAAGATGTACTAGCTTTGGATACGCAGTATTTT. Protein: CAISQDVLALDTQYF.

As to this clonotype: A read error may produce the germline difference seen at one junction end. V and J are TRBV4-1 and TRBJ1-5, with D possibly matching TRBD1 (6 bases). The length of the CDR3 is 13 residues. Germline CDR1 and CDR2: MGHRA and YSYEKL. The DNA of the CDR3 is TGTGCCAGCAGCCAAATTAGGGGGCAGCCCCAGCATTTT. It encodes CASSQIRGQPQHF.

This clonotype was found a few times. The chain recombines TRBV7-2 with TRBJ2-5; D is unresolved. The ends were cut back, 1 base at V and 5 bases at J, with 8 bases in the middle. This CDR3 comprises 13 residues. Germline V gives CDR1 SGHTA, CDR2 FQGNSA. CDR3 DNA: TGTGCCAGCAGCTTAGAGGGATGGGAGACCCAGTACTTC. This translates into CASSLEGWETQYF.

A word on this clonotype: Mismatch with germline at one junction end may stem from a read error. V and J are TRBV11-2 and TRBJ2-7; no reliable D call. Germline V lookup: CDR1 SGHAT, CDR2 FQNNGV. CDR3 length: 14 residues. For the CDR3, the DNA is TGTGCCAGCAGCTTAGGCAGGAGCTCCTACGAACAACACTTC. This sequence encodes CASSLGRSSYEQHF.

About this clonotype itself: One junction end disagrees with the germline gene, perhaps due to a read error. The chain uses TRBV11-2 and TRBJ2-7; a possible D gene is TRBD2 (6 bases). Per germline, CDR1 SGHAT and CDR2 FQNNGV. This CDR3 is built from 15 residues. The DNA of the CDR3 is TGCGCCAGCAGCTTAGCACGGGGGAGTGATATCGAGCAGTACTTC. Protein sequence: CASSLARGSDIEQYF. Supplemented by reference TRBV11-2 and TRBJ2-7, the full variable domain reads EAGVAQSPRYKIIEKRQSVAFWCNPISGHATLYWYQQILGQGPKLLIQFQNNGVVDDSQLPKDRFSAERLKGVDSTLKIQPAKLEDSAVYLCASSLARGSDIEQYFGPGTRLTVT.

V is TRBV19 and J is TRBJ2-7; D gene ambiguous. Trimming took off 1 base at V and 3 bases at J, with 7 bases between the two ends. This CDR3 has 13 amino acids. Germline CDR1 and CDR2: LNHDA and SQIVND (reference sequence). The CDR3 DNA reads as TGTGCCAGTAGTATAGGGCAGTTCTACGAGCAGTACTTC. Amino acid sequence: CASSIGQFYEQYF.

The sample holds one count of this clonotype. At one end, the junction sequence differs from germline, possibly due to a read error. This sequence joins TRBV7-3 and TRBJ2-3; D not certain. Germline V lookup: CDR1 SGHTA, CDR2 FQGTGA. The CDR3 spans 16 residues. The CDR3 coding sequence is TGTACCAGCAGCTTAACATTTTCTAGGGACACAGATACGCAGTATTTT. This sequence encodes CTSSLTFSRDTDTQYF.

This clonotype showed up many times. V is TRBV28 and J is TRBJ2-7, with 9 bases lining up with TRBD1. This CDR3 has 14 amino acids. V lost 2 bases and J lost 3; bases outside the gene matches: 2. Germline V gives CDR1 MDHEN, CDR2 SYDVKM. The CDR3 nucleotides read TGTGCCAGCAGTTTAGACAGGGGGGTCTACGAGCAGTACTTC. Its protein product is CASSLDRGVYEQYF.

This clonotype was observed many times. V is TRBV5-1 and J is TRBJ2-7; D gene uncertain. CDR1 and CDR2 (germline): SGHRS, YFSETQ. V dropped 1 base and J dropped 2 bases, with 16 bases sitting between them. The CDR3 runs to 16 residues. CDR3 protein: CASSLNPASSTYEQYF. The CDR3 DNA sequence: TGCGCCAGCAGCTTGAACCCGGCCTCTTCGACCTACGAGCAGTACTTC.

About this clonotype: One junction end does not reproduce the germline sequence, and a read error may be involved. The V and J genes are TRBV11-2 and TRBJ2-1; 12 nucleotides align to TRBD2. The CDR3 is 18 residues long. Germline CDR1 and CDR2: SGHAT and FQNNGV. This CDR3 reads CASSFPRLAGESYNEQFF. In DNA, the CDR3 is TGTGCCAGTAGCTTTCCTCGACTAGCGGGAGAATCCTACAATGAGCAGTTTTTC.

With respect to this clonotype: The germline gene is not matched at one end of the junction; a read error may be the cause. The J gene is TRBJ2-7, the V gene TRBV4-1; D remains unclear. The CDR3 spans 16 residues. Germline-derived CDR1 and CDR2 are MGHRA and YSYEKL. CDR3: CARSLLSPPNSYEQYF. CDR3 bases: TGCGCCAGGAGCCTCCTGTCCCCCCCCAACTCCTACGAGCAGTACTTC.

This chain joins TRBV29-1 and TRBJ2-5, with 7 bases identical to TRBD2. CDR1 and CDR2 from the germline V gene are SQVTM and ANQGSEA. This CDR3 has 12 amino acids. For the CDR3, the DNA is TGCAGGGGGGGAGGGGACGGGGAGACCCAGTACTTC. Amino acids: CRGGGDGETQYF.

Ten or more counts support this clonotype. The rearrangement joins TRBV6-1 to TRBJ1-4; tentatively, D is TRBD1 (5 bases). The V end lost 7 bases, the J end lost 0 bases, and 12 bases lay between the germline ends. From germline, CDR1 is MNHNS and CDR2 SASEGT. This CDR3 region has 15 residues. CDR3 in amino acids: CASMPQGATNEKLFF. The CDR3 region has the DNA TGTGCCAGCATGCCCCAGGGTGCAACTAATGAAAAACTGTTTTTT.

This clonotype was picked up one time. A much larger clone lies a single base off, so this may be a read error. The rearrangement uses TRBV28 and TRBJ2-7; D perhaps matches TRBD2 (6 bases). Looked up from germline, CDR1 is MDHEN and CDR2 is SYDVKM. The CDR3 is 11 amino acids. CDR3 loop: CASGTSYDQYF. The CDR3 nucleotides are TGTGCCAGTGGAACTAGCTACGATCAGTACTTC.

Remarks on this clonotype: One end of the junction fails to match germline, which may point to a read error. As DNA, the CDR3 is TGTGTCAGCAGCTTAGATATGAGCTCTTACGAGCAGTACTTC. Translated, it gives CVSSLDMSSYEQYF. The rearrangement uses TRBV11-2 and TRBJ2-7; D gene uncertain. Germline V gene lookup returns CDR1 SGHAT and CDR2 FQNNGV. There are 14 residues in the CDR3.

With regard to this clonotype: This sequence may be a read error, since a much larger clone differs from it by one base. Without the conserved terminal phenylalanine or tryptophan, this CDR3 likely stems from a read error. The CDR3 DNA is TGCGCCAGCAGCCAAGATCTGCCTAATACGCAGTATTCT. This gives the protein CASSQDLPNTQYS. This chain connects TRBV4-1 to TRBJ2-3; D gene ambiguous. The CDR3 consists of 13 residues. Germline-derived CDR1 and CDR2 are MGHRA and YSYEKL. Between the trimmed V and J ends, which lost 0 bases and 7 bases, there was a span of 8 bases.

In its sample, this clonotype was seen once. The chain couples TRBV11-1 to TRBJ2-7, with 11 positions matching TRBD2. V shed 5 bases, J shed 4 bases, and the junction held 10 bases outside the gene matches. The CDR3 runs 16 residues. The germline gives CDR1 SGHAT, CDR2 FQDESV (reference sequence). For the CDR3, the DNA is TGTGCCAGCAGCAAGGGACTAGCGGTAGGGGGGTACGAGCAGTACTTC. Protein product: CASSKGLAVGGYEQYF.

This clonotype was seen a few times. This chain's CDR3 is CATSTRQGPGLHEQFF. The CDR3 DNA sequence: TGTGCCACCAGCACGAGACAGGGACCGGGGCTCCATGAGCAGTTCTTC. The J gene is TRBJ2-1, the V gene TRBV15; 7 nucleotides agree with TRBD1. The CDR3 has 16 residues. J gave up 8 bases and V 4 bases, and 14 bases lay outside the gene matches. Germline V CDR1 and CDR2: LNHNV, YYDKDF (reference sequence).

As regards this clonotype: At one end the junction does not follow the germline gene, possibly because of a read error. The chain has TRBV12-3 or TRBV12-4 and TRBJ2-7, with 9 bases identical to TRBD2. This CDR3 contains 18 residues. CDR3 coding DNA: TGTGCCAGCGGTTTAATCTCTAGCACCCACGCGGGAGGGCACGAGCAGTACTTC. Amino acid sequence: CASGLISSTHAGGHEQYF.